This T cell receptor beta chain was identified in a study of PD-1 blockade in classical Hodgkin lymphoma. Looking at the study overall: Administration of nivolumab to patients was at 3 mg/kg intravenously every 2 weeks.

Every one of the patients relapsed after autologous stem cell transplantation (brentuximab vedotin exposure was variable). Data came from immunoSEQ multiplex PCR; TCRdb stores just in-frame clones and leaves some out. The profile shows roughly 15,000 clones, around three fifths of them singletons. From germline, CDR1 is GTSNPN and CDR2 SVGIG (reference sequence). V lost 7 bases to trimming and J lost 3 bases, with 16 bases between them. The CDR3 totals 13 residues. V and J are TRBV30 and TRBJ2-7; perhaps TRBD2 as D (6 bases). This specimen was peripheral blood mononuclear cells (PBMCs), taken before the second cycle of nivolumab. This TCR came from a human donor with classical Hodgkin lymphoma. CDR3 sequence reads: CASRWKDYYEQYF. The CDR3 bases are TGTGCCTCCCGATGGAAGGACTACTACGAGCAGTACTTC.